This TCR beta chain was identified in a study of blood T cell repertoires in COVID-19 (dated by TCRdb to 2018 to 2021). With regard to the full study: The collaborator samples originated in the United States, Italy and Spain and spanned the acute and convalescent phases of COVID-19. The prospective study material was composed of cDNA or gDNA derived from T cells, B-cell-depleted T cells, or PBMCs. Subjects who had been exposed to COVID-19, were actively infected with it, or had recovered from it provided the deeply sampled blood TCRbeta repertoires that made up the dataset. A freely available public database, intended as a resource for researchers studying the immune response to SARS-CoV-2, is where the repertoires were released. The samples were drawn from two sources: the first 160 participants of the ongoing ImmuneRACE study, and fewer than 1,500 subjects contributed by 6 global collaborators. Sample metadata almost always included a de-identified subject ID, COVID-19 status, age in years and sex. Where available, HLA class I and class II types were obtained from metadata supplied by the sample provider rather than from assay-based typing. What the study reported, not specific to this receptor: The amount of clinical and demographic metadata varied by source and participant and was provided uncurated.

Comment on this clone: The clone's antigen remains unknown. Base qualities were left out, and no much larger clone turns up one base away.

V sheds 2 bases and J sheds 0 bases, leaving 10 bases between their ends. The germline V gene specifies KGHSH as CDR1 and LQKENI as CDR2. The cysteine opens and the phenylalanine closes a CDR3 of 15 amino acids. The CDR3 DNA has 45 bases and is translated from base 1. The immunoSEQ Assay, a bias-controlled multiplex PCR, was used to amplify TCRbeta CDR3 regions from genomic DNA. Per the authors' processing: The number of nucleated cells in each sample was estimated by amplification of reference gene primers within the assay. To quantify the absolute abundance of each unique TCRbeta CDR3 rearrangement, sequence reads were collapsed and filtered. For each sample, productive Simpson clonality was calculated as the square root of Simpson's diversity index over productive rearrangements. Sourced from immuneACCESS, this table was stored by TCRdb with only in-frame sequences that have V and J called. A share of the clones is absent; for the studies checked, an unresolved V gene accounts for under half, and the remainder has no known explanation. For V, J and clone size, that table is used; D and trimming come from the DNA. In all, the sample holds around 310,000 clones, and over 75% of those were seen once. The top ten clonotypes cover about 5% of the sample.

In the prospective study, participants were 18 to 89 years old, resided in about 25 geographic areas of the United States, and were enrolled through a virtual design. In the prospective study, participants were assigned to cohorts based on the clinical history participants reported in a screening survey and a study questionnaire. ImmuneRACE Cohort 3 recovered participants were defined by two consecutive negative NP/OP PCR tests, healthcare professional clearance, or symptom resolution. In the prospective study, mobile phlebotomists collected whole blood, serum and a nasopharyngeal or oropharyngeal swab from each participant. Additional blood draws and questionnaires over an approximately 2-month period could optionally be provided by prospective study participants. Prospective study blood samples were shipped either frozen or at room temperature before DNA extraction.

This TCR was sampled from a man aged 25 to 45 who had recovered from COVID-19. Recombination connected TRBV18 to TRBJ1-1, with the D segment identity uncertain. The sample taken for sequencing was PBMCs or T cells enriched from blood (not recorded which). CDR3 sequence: CASSPSSTMNTEAFF. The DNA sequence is TGTGCCAGCTCACCAAGTAGCACGATGAACACTGAAGCTTTCTTT. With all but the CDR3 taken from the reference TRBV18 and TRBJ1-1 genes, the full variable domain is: NAGVMQNPRHLVRRRGQEARLRCSPMKGHSHVYWYRQLPEEGLKFMVYLQKENIIDESGMPKERFSAEFPKEGPSILRIQQVVRGDSAAYFCASSPSSTMNTEAFFGQGTRLTVV.